This entry features one T cell receptor (beta chain) sequence. Measured with immunoSEQ multiplex PCR; TCRdb has only the in-frame clones, and not every one. The sample carries 130,000 to 150,000 clones, over 90% recorded once. The sample is drawn from a study of control samples from healthy donors and cancer patients. The germline V and J ends were trimmed by 5 bases and 0 bases, with 22 bases remaining between them. Germline lookup yields CDR1 LNHDA and CDR2 SQIVND (reference sequence). CDR3 length equals 19 residues. The receptor was isolated from a man aged 55 to 70 with colorectal cancer. The specimen sequenced was PBMCs. The rearrangement links TRBV19 to TRBJ1-4; TRBD1 might be the D (6 bases). CDR3 sequence reads: CASSPHGGALGATNEKLFF. In DNA form, the CDR3 reads TGTGCCAGTAGTCCTCATGGGGGGGCTTTAGGGGCAACTAATGAAAAACTGTTTTTT.